This T cell receptor (beta chain) was sequenced for a study of regulatory T cells in long-lasting Graves disease. Study outcomes and limitations: In persistent patients, shared public clonotypes (about 2,800) outnumbered those in new patients (around 1,000). Samples came from peripheral blood alone, without thyroid tissue.

The time point denotes: persistent/refractory GD, antithyroid drugs over 5 years with positive TRAb. With RNA extracted from PBMCs as input, the TCR library was made. Patients were enrolled at an endocrinology department in Xi'an, China. Peripheral blood, roughly 9.2 milliliters per patient, was collected in EDTA tubes. HTBI primers from iRepertoire and Arm-PCR of CDR3 regions yielded the TCR beta libraries. TCRdb reprocessed the multiplex PCR reads with MiXCR, giving one entry per CDR3 protein. The profile covers over 650,000 distinct CDR3 sequences, with around 32% appearing a single time and roughly 40% taken by the ten largest. The table lists this clonotype with a few counts. Its antigen remains unknown. CDR1 SGHRS and CDR2 YFSETQ come from the germline V gene. V shed 1 base and J shed 5 bases, with 15 bases lying between them. This CDR3 contains 16 residues.

The chain carries TRBV5-1 and TRBJ1-4; possibly TRBD1 for D (5 bases). Material: peripheral blood mononuclear cells (PBMCs), obtained when the disease was refractory, from a patient treated with antithyroid drugs. This TCR derives from a female donor with Graves disease. The CDR3 coding sequence is TGCGCCAGCAGCTTGAAAGAGCGGGGCCTAAATGAAAAACTGTTTTTT. Encoded protein: CASSLKERGLNEKLFF.